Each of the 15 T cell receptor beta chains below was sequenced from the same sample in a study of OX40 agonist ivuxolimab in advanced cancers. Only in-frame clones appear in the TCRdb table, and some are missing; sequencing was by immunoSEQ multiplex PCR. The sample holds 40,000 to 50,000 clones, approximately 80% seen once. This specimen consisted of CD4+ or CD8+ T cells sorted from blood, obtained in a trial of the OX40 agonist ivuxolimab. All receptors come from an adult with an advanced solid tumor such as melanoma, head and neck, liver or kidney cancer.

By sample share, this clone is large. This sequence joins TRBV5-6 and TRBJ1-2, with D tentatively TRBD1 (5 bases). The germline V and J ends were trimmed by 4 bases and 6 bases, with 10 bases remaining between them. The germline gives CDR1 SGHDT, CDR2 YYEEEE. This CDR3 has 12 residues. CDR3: CASSTGLDGYTF. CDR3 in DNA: TGTGCCAGCAGCACGGGACTGGATGGCTACACCTTC.

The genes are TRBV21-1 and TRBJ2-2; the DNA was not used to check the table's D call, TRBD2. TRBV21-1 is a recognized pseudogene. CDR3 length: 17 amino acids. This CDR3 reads CASSVRRREKNTGELFF. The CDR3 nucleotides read TGTGCCAGCAGCGTGCGAAGACGGGAAAAGAACACCGGGGAGCTGTTTTTT.

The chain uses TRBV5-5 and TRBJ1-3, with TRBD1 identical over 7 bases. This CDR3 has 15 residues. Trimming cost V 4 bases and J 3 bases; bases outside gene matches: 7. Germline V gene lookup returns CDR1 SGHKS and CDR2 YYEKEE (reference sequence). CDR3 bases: TGTGCCAGCAGCCCGACAGGGAGTGGTGGAAACACCATATATTTT. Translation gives CASSPTGSGGNTIYF.

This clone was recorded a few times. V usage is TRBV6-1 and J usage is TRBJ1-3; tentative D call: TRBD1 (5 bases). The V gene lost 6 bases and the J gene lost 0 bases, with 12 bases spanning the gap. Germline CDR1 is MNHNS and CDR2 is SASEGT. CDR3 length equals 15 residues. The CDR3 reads CASSRDPSSGNTIYF. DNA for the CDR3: TGTGCCAGCAGCCGGGACCCATCCTCTGGAAACACCATATATTTT.

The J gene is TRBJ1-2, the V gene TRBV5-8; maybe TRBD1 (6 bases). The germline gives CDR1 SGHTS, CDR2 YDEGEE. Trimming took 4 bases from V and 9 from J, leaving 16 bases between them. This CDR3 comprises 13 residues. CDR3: CASSRGPSRSYTF. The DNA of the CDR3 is TGTGCCAGCAGCCGGGGGCCCTCACGGAGCTACACCTTC. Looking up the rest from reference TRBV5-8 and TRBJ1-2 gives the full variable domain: EAGVTQSPTHLIKTRGQQATLRCSPISGHTSVYWYQQALGLGLQFLLWYDEGEERNRGNFPPRFSGRQFPNYSSELNVNALELEDSALYLCASSRGPSRSYTFGSGTRLTVV.

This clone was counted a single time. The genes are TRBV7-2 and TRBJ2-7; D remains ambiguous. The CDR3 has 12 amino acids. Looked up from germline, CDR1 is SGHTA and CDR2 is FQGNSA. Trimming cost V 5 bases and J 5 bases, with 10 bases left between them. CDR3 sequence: CASSPNAHEQYF. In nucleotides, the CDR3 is TGTGCCAGCAGCCCGAACGCTCACGAGCAGTACTTC. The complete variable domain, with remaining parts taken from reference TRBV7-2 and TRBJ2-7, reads GAGVSQSPSNKVTEKGKDVELRCDPISGHTALYWYRQSLGQGLEFLIYFQGNSAPDKSGLPSDRFSAERTGGSVSTLTIQRTQQEDSAVYLCASSPNAHEQYFGPGTRLTVT.

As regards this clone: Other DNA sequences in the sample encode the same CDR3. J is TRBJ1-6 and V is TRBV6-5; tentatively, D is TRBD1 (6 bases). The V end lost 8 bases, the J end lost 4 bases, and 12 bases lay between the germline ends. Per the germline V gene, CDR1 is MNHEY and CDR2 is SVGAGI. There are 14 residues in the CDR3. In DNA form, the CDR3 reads TGTGCCAGCGGGGGCAGGTCGTATAATTCACCCCTCCACTTT. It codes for CASGGRSYNSPLHF.

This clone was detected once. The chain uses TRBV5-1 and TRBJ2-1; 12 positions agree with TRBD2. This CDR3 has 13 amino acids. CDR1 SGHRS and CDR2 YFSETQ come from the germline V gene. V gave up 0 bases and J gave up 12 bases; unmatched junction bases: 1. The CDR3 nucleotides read TGCGCCAGCAGCTTGGGGACTAGCGGGGTGCAGTTCTTC. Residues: CASSLGTSGVQFF.

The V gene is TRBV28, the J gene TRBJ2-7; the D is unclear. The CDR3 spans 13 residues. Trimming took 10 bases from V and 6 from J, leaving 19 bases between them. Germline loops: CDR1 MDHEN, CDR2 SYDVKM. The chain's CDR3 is CATASESRIEQYF. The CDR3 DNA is TGTGCCACCGCCTCAGAATCCCGTATCGAGCAGTACTTC.

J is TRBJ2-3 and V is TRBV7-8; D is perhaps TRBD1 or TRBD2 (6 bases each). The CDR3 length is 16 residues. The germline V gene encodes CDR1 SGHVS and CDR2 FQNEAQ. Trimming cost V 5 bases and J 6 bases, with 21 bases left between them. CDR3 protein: CASSAPRGRLFDTQYF. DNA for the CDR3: TGTGCCAGCAGCGCCCCCCGGGGGCGCTTGTTCGATACGCAGTATTTT.

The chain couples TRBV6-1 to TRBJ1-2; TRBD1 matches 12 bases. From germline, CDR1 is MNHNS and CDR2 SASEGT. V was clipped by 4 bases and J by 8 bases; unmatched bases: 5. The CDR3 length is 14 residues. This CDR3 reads CASSGRDRGLGYTF. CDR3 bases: TGTGCCAGCAGTGGCCGGGACAGGGGGCTCGGCTACACCTTC.

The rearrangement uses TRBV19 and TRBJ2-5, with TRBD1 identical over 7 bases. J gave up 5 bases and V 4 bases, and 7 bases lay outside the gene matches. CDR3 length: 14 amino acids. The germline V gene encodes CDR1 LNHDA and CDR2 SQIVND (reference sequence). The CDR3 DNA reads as TGTGCCAGTAGTACATCGGACAGGTTCGAGACCCAGTACTTC. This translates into CASSTSDRFETQYF.

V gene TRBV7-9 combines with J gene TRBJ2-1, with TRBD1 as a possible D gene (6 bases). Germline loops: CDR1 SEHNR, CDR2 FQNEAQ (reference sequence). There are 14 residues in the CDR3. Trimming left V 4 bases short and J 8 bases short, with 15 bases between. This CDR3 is CASSSGAGFDEQFF. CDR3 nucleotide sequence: TGTGCCAGCAGCTCAGGGGCAGGGTTTGATGAGCAGTTCTTC.

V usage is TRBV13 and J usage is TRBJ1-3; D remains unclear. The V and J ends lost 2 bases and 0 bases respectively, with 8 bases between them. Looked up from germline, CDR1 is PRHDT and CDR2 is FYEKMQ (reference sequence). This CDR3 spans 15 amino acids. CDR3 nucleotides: TGTGCCAGCAGCTTAAGTAGGTTCTCTGGAAACACCATATATTTT. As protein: CASSLSRFSGNTIYF.

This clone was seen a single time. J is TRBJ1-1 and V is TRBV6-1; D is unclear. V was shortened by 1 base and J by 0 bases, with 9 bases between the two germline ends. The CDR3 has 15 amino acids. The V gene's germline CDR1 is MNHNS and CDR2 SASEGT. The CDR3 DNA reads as TGTGCCAGCAGTGAAGGGCGGACGGTGAACACTGAAGCTTTCTTT. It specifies CASSEGRTVNTEAFF.